This T cell receptor (beta chain) was found in a study of OX40 agonist ivuxolimab in advanced cancers. Background on the study: The patients received ivuxolimab by intravenous route every 2 weeks at 0.01 to 10 mg/kg.

Profiling relied on immunoSEQ multiplex PCR, and the TCRdb table lists in-frame clones only, not all of them. The sample consists of about 21,000 clones, 83% of them appearing once. Trimming removed 10 bases at V and 5 bases at J, with 18 bases between. CDR3 length: 14 amino acids. Germline V lookup: CDR1 MDHEN, CDR2 SYDVKM. The sequencing used CD4+ or CD8+ T cells sorted from blood, collected in a trial of the OX40 agonist ivuxolimab. This receptor was obtained from an adult with an advanced solid tumor such as melanoma, head and neck, liver or kidney cancer. J is TRBJ2-1 and V is TRBV28; the D gene is possibly TRBD1 (6 bases). The CDR3 protein is CATTLGTPNNEQFF. The CDR3 region has the DNA TGTGCCACCACCCTCGGGACACCTAACAATGAGCAGTTCTTC.